These 9 T cell receptor beta chains were sequenced from one sample in a study of blood T cell repertoires in COVID-19. The method was immunoSEQ multiplex PCR; TCRdb's version includes in-frame clones alone and lacks a portion of them. The sample consists of approximately 150,000 clones, roughly 80% of them appearing once. Sequenced: PBMCs or T cells enriched from blood (not recorded which). Every receptor here comes from a woman aged 40 to 49 who had recovered from COVID-19.

The chain employs TRBV4-2 and TRBJ1-2; D is uncertain. The ends were cut back, 0 bases at V and 2 bases at J, with 13 bases in the middle. Germline lookup yields CDR1 LGHNA and CDR2 YNFKEQ. The CDR3 is made up of 16 amino acids. The CDR3 DNA sequence: TGTGCCAGCAGCCAAGATGAACTAAAATCAAACTATGGCTACACCTTC. This gives the protein CASSQDELKSNYGYTF.

The V gene is TRBV7-2, the J gene TRBJ2-1; TRBD2 is a possible D gene (6 bases). The ends were cut back, 0 bases at V and 8 bases at J, with 11 bases in the middle. The germline V gene encodes CDR1 SGHTA and CDR2 FQGNSA. The CDR3 is 14 amino acids. The CDR3 coding sequence is TGTGCCAGCAGCTTAGCGGCTGGGAGGTATGAGCAGTTCTTC. Its translation is CASSLAAGRYEQFF.

The chain joins TRBV5-6 to TRBJ2-3; D is undetermined. Per germline, CDR1 SGHDT and CDR2 YYEEEE. V lost 3 bases and J lost 6, with 11 bases in between. The CDR3 runs to 13 residues. CDR3 loop: CASSSGQWDTQYF. In nucleotides, the CDR3 is TGTGCCAGCAGCTCTGGGCAGTGGGATACGCAGTATTTT.

CDR3 residues: CASSLASGYGYTF. DNA of the CDR3: TGTGCCAGCAGCTTAGCAAGCGGATATGGCTACACCTTC. The rearrangement links TRBV7-9 to TRBJ1-2; unclear D gene. Per germline, CDR1 SEHNR and CDR2 FQNEAQ (reference sequence). Trimming cost V 0 bases and J 5 bases, with 7 bases left between them. The CDR3 is made up of 13 amino acids. Combining the CDR3 with reference TRBV7-9 and TRBJ1-2 gives the whole variable domain DTGVSQNPRHKITKRGQNVTFRCDPISEHNRLYWYRQTLGQGPEFLTYFQNEAQLEKSRLLSDRFSAERPKGSFSTLEIQRTEQGDSAMYLCASSLASGYGYTFGSGTRLTVV.

J is TRBJ1-6 and V is TRBV5-1, with TRBD1 identical over 7 bases. After removal of 4 bases from V and 8 bases from J, the junction contained 9 bases not matched to a gene. Germline V gives CDR1 SGHRS, CDR2 YFSETQ. This CDR3 comprises 15 residues. CDR3 in amino acids: CASSNTGASDSPLHF. The CDR3 DNA is TGCGCCAGCAGCAACACAGGGGCATCGGATTCACCCCTCCACTTT.

There are a few counts of this clone. The CDR3 region is CARKTSTNTGELFF. The CDR3 DNA sequence: TGTGCCAGGAAGACATCTACGAACACCGGGGAGCTGTTTTTT. The chain employs TRBV27 and TRBJ2-2; no reliable D call. This CDR3 has 14 amino acids. Trimming left V 9 bases short and J 0 bases short, with 11 bases between. In germline, CDR1 is MNHEY, CDR2 SMNVEV (reference sequence).

About this clone: The germline gene is not matched at one end of the junction; a read error may be the cause. The rearrangement links TRBV7-7 to TRBJ2-1; 8 nucleotides align to TRBD2. CDR3 length: 15 residues. Germline V gene sequence: CDR1 SSHAT, CDR2 FNYEAQ (reference sequence). CDR3 region: CASSLALAGYNEQFF. In DNA form, the CDR3 reads TGTGCTAGCAGCCTCGCTCTAGCGGGCTACAATGAGCAGTTCTTC.

The chain uses TRBV4-1 and TRBJ1-5; TRBD1 might be the D (6 bases). CDR1 and CDR2 (germline): MGHRA, YSYEKL. This CDR3 region has 15 residues. V lost 1 base and J lost 6, with 13 bases in between. The CDR3 is CASSQGSAGAQPQHF. DNA of the CDR3: TGCGCCAGCAGCCAAGGCTCGGCAGGGGCTCAGCCCCAGCATTTT.

J is TRBJ2-1 and V is TRBV6-2 or TRBV6-3; 7 positions match TRBD2. The CDR3 totals 13 residues. Germline-derived CDR1 and CDR2 are MNHEY and SVGEGT. The ends lost 4 bases at V and 4 bases at J; junction bases unmatched: 1. CDR3 in DNA: TGTGCCAGCAGTTCACTAGCGTACAATGAGCAGTTCTTC. Translated: CASSSLAYNEQFF.